The 5 T cell receptor beta chains listed next were all sequenced from one sample in a study of cytomegalovirus exposure and HLA in healthy donors. The PCR used 60 Vbeta and 13 Jbeta primers. Produced via immunoSEQ multiplex PCR; TCRdb's table is partial and in-frame only. The repertoire consists of over 100,000 clones, with around 80% occurring once and the leading ten covering roughly 1.9%. Material: PBMCs. The source is a middle-aged woman in good health and CMV-seronegative.

J is TRBJ2-7 and V is TRBV5-1; perhaps TRBD2 as D (6 bases). The CDR3 extends over 14 amino acids. V was shortened by 0 bases and J by 3 bases, with 10 bases between the two germline ends. Germline CDR1 SGHRS, CDR2 YFSETQ. CDR3 sequence: CASSLEGGSYEQYF. For the CDR3, the DNA is TGCGCCAGCAGCTTGGAAGGAGGGAGCTACGAGCAGTACTTC.

This chain connects TRBV5-6 to TRBJ1-1, with a weak D call TRBD1 (6 bases). Deletions cut 1 base from V and 0 bases from J, with 10 bases between. The CDR3 contains 15 residues. CDR1 is SGHDT and CDR2 is YYEEEE in the germline V gene. The CDR3 sequence: CASSLPDRLNTEAFF. In DNA form, the CDR3 reads TGTGCCAGCAGCTTGCCTGACAGGTTGAACACTGAAGCTTTCTTT.

The CDR3 nucleotides read TGTGCCAGTAGTATAGTTTCCTGGACTAGCGGGAAGTACAATGAGCAGTTCTTC. Protein sequence: CASSIVSWTSGKYNEQFF. The chain employs TRBV19 and TRBJ2-1; 12 nucleotides agree with TRBD2. The CDR3 is made up of 18 amino acids. Germline lookup yields CDR1 LNHDA and CDR2 SQIVND (reference sequence). V was clipped by 1 base and J by 4 bases; unmatched bases: 8.

This CDR3 reads CAGSTRVSSEQYF. Written as DNA, the CDR3 is TGTGCCGGGTCGACTAGGGTTTCAAGCGAGCAGTACTTC. The chain couples TRBV5-6 to TRBJ2-7; maybe TRBD2 (6 bases). Germline V gene data show CDR1 as SGHDT and CDR2 as YYEEEE. This CDR3 region has 13 residues. Between the trimmed V and J ends, which lost 10 bases and 6 bases, there was a span of 20 bases.

The chain carries TRBV5-4 and TRBJ2-3; 7 bases line up with TRBD2. Germline V gives CDR1 SGHNT, CDR2 YYREEE (reference sequence). The trim removed 4 bases at V and 3 bases at J, leaving 5 bases unmatched. The CDR3 extends over 14 amino acids. Here the CDR3 DNA reads TGTGCCAGCAGCCTCTGGGGGGGGACAGATACGCAGTATTTT. Its protein is CASSLWGGTDTQYF.